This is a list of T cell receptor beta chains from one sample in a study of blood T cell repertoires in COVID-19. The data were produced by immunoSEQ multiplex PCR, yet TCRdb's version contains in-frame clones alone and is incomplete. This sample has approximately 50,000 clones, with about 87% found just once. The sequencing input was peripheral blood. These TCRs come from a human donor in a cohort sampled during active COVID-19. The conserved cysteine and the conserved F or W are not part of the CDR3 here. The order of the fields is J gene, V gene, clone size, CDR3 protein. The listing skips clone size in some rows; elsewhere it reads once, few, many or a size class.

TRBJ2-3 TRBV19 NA ASSTRLAGRADTQY
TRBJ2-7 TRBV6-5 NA ASSIRSGTAYEQY
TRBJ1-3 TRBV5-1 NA ASAQGGTIY
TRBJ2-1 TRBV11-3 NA ASSLASPMYNEQF
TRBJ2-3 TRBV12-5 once ASGETSGRPTDTQY
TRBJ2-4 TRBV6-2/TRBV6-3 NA ASSYGAMAKNIQY
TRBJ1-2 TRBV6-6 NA ASSRVASNYGYT
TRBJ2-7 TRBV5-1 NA ASSLVEPPYEQY
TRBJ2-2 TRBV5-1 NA ASSLAWSAGGGTGELF
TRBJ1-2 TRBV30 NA AWSVQQGIKGYT
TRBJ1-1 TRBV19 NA ASSKVGGVNTEAF
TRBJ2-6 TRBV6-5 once ASSYEGSGANVLT
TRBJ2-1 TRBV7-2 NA ASSLEHGSEQF
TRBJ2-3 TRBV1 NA TSSQGEGTRTNTQY
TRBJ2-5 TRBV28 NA ASSLVRRGETQY
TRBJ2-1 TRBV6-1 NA ASSEDAGYHDEQF
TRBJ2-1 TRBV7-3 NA ASSPPGLAGDNEQF
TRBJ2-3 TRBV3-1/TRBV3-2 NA ASSLVVAGVGDTQY
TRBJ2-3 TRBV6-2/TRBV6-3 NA ASSYMRSLDTQY
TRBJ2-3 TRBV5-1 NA ASSLQGTDTQY
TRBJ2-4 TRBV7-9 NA ASSSKNIQY
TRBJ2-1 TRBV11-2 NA ASSLVLPGQGYNEQF
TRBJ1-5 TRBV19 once ASARGAGNLNQPQH
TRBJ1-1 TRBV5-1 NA ASSLEGQRTTEAF
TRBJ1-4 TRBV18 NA ASSPRQDEKLF
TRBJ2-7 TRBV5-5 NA ASSLQGTAVYEQY
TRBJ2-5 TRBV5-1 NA ASSLSLETQY
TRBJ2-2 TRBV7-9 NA ASSHGTVKRLDMVGELF
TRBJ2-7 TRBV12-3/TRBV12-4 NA ASTTGAYEQY
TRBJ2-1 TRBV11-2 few ASSPSLREGSYNEQF
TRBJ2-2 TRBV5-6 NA ASSLFRGGPKLNTGELF
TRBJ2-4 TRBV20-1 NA SASPAGGNLAKNIQY
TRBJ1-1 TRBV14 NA ASSQGGRGNTEAF
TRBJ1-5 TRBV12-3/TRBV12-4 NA ATGGRGQPQH
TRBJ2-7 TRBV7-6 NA ASSLTASGIAGREQY